Listed below are T cell receptor beta chains from one sample, sequenced in a study of cytomegalovirus exposure and HLA in healthy donors. Data came from immunoSEQ multiplex PCR; TCRdb stores just in-frame clones and leaves some out. The repertoire holds over 150,000 clones, with around 81% as singletons. The specimen sequenced was PBMCs. The source of these receptors is a middle-aged woman in good health and CMV-seropositive. Each CDR3 is given with its conserved first and last residue. Fields, in order: CDR3 length, D gene, V gene, J gene, clone size, CDR3 DNA, CDR3 protein. A D gene is named only where the DNA matches it firmly. Where a row states a size, it is once, few, many or the class of an expanded clone; other rows omit it.

len: 15; d_gene: -; v_gene: TRBV21-1; j_gene: TRBJ1-1; abundance: once; CDR3nt: TGTGCCAGCAGCAGAGGGGGGGGCGTTTCAGCTGAAGCTTTCTTT; CDR3aa: CASSRGGGVSAEAFF
len: 15; d_gene: TRBD1; v_gene: TRBV19; j_gene: TRBJ1-2; abundance: once; CDR3nt: TGTGCCAGTAGTATGGGCTCGACAGGGGGTTATGGCTACACCTTC; CDR3aa: CASSMGSTGGYGYTF
len: 16; d_gene: TRBD1; v_gene: TRBV5-6; j_gene: TRBJ1-1; abundance: -; CDR3nt: TGTGCCAGCAGCCTGAGAGGGGGCCGGGGGAACACTGAAGCTTTCTTT; CDR3aa: CASSLRGGRGNTEAFF
len: 15; d_gene: TRBD1; v_gene: TRBV6-6; j_gene: TRBJ1-4; abundance: -; CDR3nt: TGTGCCAGCAGTTACCATGGACAGGGCGCTGAAAAACTGTTTTTT; CDR3aa: CASSYHGQGAEKLFF
len: 15; d_gene: -; v_gene: TRBV7-3; j_gene: TRBJ2-2; abundance: -; CDR3nt: TGTGCCAGCAGCTTAATGGCAGATGCCCCCGGGGAGCTGTTTTTT; CDR3aa: CASSLMADAPGELFF
len: 14; d_gene: -; v_gene: TRBV5-4; j_gene: TRBJ2-3; abundance: few; CDR3nt: TGTGCCAGCAGCCCGACGGTTTCGGGGGATACGCAGTATTTT; CDR3aa: CASSPTVSGDTQYF
len: 18; d_gene: TRBD1; v_gene: TRBV19; j_gene: TRBJ1-5; abundance: few; CDR3nt: TGTGCCAGTAGTATTGATCAAGCCGGGACAGCCCGGGGTCAGCCCCAGCATTTT; CDR3aa: CASSIDQAGTARGQPQHF
len: 13; d_gene: TRBD1; v_gene: TRBV5-1; j_gene: TRBJ1-1; abundance: -; CDR3nt: TGCGCCAGCAGCGGTACAGGGGGCACTGAAGCTTTCTTT; CDR3aa: CASSGTGGTEAFF
len: 15; d_gene: TRBD2; v_gene: TRBV19; j_gene: TRBJ2-7; abundance: -; CDR3nt: TGTGCCAGTAGTATGCGAGGACTAGCGTCGGACGAGCAGTACTTC; CDR3aa: CASSMRGLASDEQYF
len: 15; d_gene: TRBD2; v_gene: TRBV27; j_gene: TRBJ2-3; abundance: -; CDR3nt: TGTGCCATCTCACCGGGACTAGGTTTTTCAGATACGCAGTATTTT; CDR3aa: CAISPGLGFSDTQYF
len: 11; d_gene: TRBD1; v_gene: TRBV2; j_gene: TRBJ1-1; abundance: -; CDR3nt: TGTGCCAGCAGGTCGACAGGGGAAGCTTTCTTT; CDR3aa: CASRSTGEAFF
len: 13; d_gene: -; v_gene: TRBV9; j_gene: TRBJ2-3; abundance: -; CDR3nt: TGTGCCAGCAGCGTAGGCTGGAGTCATACGCAGTATTTT; CDR3aa: CASSVGWSHTQYF
len: 15; d_gene: -; v_gene: TRBV30; j_gene: TRBJ1-5; abundance: -; CDR3nt: TGTGCCTGGAGTGAACAGGGTGTGAGCAATCAGCCCCAGCATTTT; CDR3aa: CAWSEQGVSNQPQHF
len: 14; d_gene: TRBD1; v_gene: TRBV7-9; j_gene: TRBJ2-7; abundance: -; CDR3nt: TGTGCCAGCAGCCGGACAGGGGGAGCGGGCGAGCAGTACTTC; CDR3aa: CASSRTGGAGEQYF
len: 14; d_gene: TRBD1; v_gene: TRBV11-2; j_gene: TRBJ1-1; abundance: -; CDR3nt: TGTGCCAGCAGCCCCAGACAGGGATTTTCTGAAGCTTTCTTT; CDR3aa: CASSPRQGFSEAFF
len: 15; d_gene: -; v_gene: TRBV10-3; j_gene: TRBJ2-5; abundance: -; CDR3nt: TGTGCCATCAGTGAGGCAGGGGCGATCCAAGAGACCCAGTACTTC; CDR3aa: CAISEAGAIQETQYF
len: 14; d_gene: TRBD2; v_gene: TRBV29-1; j_gene: TRBJ2-1; abundance: -; CDR3nt: TGCAGCGGGGGGGGGACTAGGTCCTACAATGAGCAGTTCTTC; CDR3aa: CSGGGTRSYNEQFF
len: 15; d_gene: TRBD1; v_gene: TRBV5-1; j_gene: TRBJ2-7; abundance: once; CDR3nt: TGCGCCAGCAGCGCGAAAATCGGACAGGGCTACGAGCAGTACTTC; CDR3aa: CASSAKIGQGYEQYF
len: 15; d_gene: -; v_gene: TRBV10-2; j_gene: TRBJ1-2; abundance: once; CDR3nt: TGCGCCAGCAGTGCGGTGCCAGGAGGGGACTATGGCTACACCTTC; CDR3aa: CASSAVPGGDYGYTF
len: 16; d_gene: TRBD1; v_gene: TRBV29-1; j_gene: TRBJ1-2; abundance: -; CDR3nt: TGCAGCGTCCACTCTGGACAGGGGGTGAATGCCTATGGCTACACCTTC; CDR3aa: CSVHSGQGVNAYGYTF
len: 16; d_gene: TRBD2; v_gene: TRBV7-8; j_gene: TRBJ2-1; abundance: once; CDR3nt: TGTGCCAGCAGCTTAGCGAAGGGACTAGCGGGAGATGAGCAGTTCTTC; CDR3aa: CASSLAKGLAGDEQFF
len: 13; d_gene: TRBD1; v_gene: TRBV6-1; j_gene: TRBJ1-2; abundance: -; CDR3nt: TGTGCCAGCAGTCGGGACAGGGGTGATGGCTACACCTTC; CDR3aa: CASSRDRGDGYTF
len: 11; d_gene: -; v_gene: TRBV7-9; j_gene: TRBJ2-7; abundance: -; CDR3nt: TGTGCCAGCAGTCGACTGGACGAGCAGTACTTC; CDR3aa: CASSRLDEQYF
len: 14; d_gene: TRBD1; v_gene: TRBV6-1; j_gene: TRBJ1-3; abundance: -; CDR3nt: TGTGCCACCAAACAGGGGGCAATGGGAAACACCATATATTTT; CDR3aa: CATKQGAMGNTIYF
len: 15; d_gene: -; v_gene: TRBV30; j_gene: TRBJ1-1; abundance: -; CDR3nt: TGTGCCTGGACCACCAAGGAGGGGACGAACACTGAAGCTTTCTTT; CDR3aa: CAWTTKEGTNTEAFF
len: 14; d_gene: -; v_gene: TRBV14; j_gene: TRBJ2-7; abundance: -; CDR3nt: TGTGCCAGCAGCCATGACCAGGGTAGGAACGAGCAGTACTTC; CDR3aa: CASSHDQGRNEQYF
len: 15; d_gene: TRBD1; v_gene: TRBV5-4; j_gene: TRBJ2-7; abundance: -; CDR3nt: TGTGCCAGCAGCTCCCCGGGACAGGGGGGATACGAGCAGTACTTC; CDR3aa: CASSSPGQGGYEQYF
len: 12; d_gene: TRBD1; v_gene: TRBV30; j_gene: TRBJ2-7; abundance: -; CDR3nt: TGTGCCTGGAGTGACAGGGGGCTAGAGCAGTACTTC; CDR3aa: CAWSDRGLEQYF
len: 13; d_gene: -; v_gene: TRBV29-1; j_gene: TRBJ1-2; abundance: once; CDR3nt: TGCAGCGGCGCCGACGGAGATTTGAATGGCTACACCTTC; CDR3aa: CSGADGDLNGYTF
len: 14; d_gene: -; v_gene: TRBV6-5; j_gene: TRBJ2-7; abundance: -; CDR3nt: TGTGCCAGCAGTTATCACATACTAGACTACGAGCAGTACTTC; CDR3aa: CASSYHILDYEQYF
len: 15; d_gene: -; v_gene: TRBV5-6; j_gene: TRBJ1-2; abundance: -; CDR3nt: TGTGCCAGCAGCGCCTGGCTGGCATTGGGAGTTGGCTACACCTTC; CDR3aa: CASSAWLALGVGYTF
len: 14; d_gene: -; v_gene: TRBV6-5; j_gene: TRBJ1-5; abundance: -; CDR3nt: TGTGCCAGCAGTCGACGGGGGACCAATCAGCCCCAGCATTTT; CDR3aa: CASSRRGTNQPQHF
len: 17; d_gene: TRBD2; v_gene: TRBV13; j_gene: TRBJ2-1; abundance: -; CDR3nt: TGTGCCAGCAGCTTGCCGACGGGACTAGCGGGACACAATGAGCAGTTCTTC; CDR3aa: CASSLPTGLAGHNEQFF
len: 15; d_gene: TRBD1; v_gene: TRBV6-1; j_gene: TRBJ2-7; abundance: -; CDR3nt: TGTGCCAGCAGAGACAGGGGGTTAATGTCCTACGAGCAGTACTTC; CDR3aa: CASRDRGLMSYEQYF
len: 15; d_gene: TRBD1; v_gene: TRBV29-1; j_gene: TRBJ1-4; abundance: once; CDR3nt: TGCAGCGTTGACATATCTGGACAGGGGGCTGAAAAACTGTTTTTT; CDR3aa: CSVDISGQGAEKLFF
len: 16; d_gene: -; v_gene: TRBV14; j_gene: TRBJ2-3; abundance: -; CDR3nt: TGTGCCAGCAGCCAAAGCCCCCCGGGTAGCACAGATACGCAGTATTTT; CDR3aa: CASSQSPPGSTDTQYF
len: 13; d_gene: TRBD1; v_gene: TRBV30; j_gene: TRBJ1-1; abundance: -; CDR3nt: TGTGCCTGGAGTGTTTCAGGGGGCGATGAAGCTTTCTTT; CDR3aa: CAWSVSGGDEAFF
len: 16; d_gene: -; v_gene: TRBV6-5; j_gene: TRBJ2-3; abundance: -; CDR3nt: TGTGCCAGCAGTTTCCTCAGGGGATTTAGCACAGATACGCAGTATTTT; CDR3aa: CASSFLRGFSTDTQYF
len: 14; d_gene: -; v_gene: TRBV5-1; j_gene: TRBJ2-7; abundance: -; CDR3nt: TGCGCCAGCAGCTTCGATGGAGGGCGCGACGAGCAGTACTTC; CDR3aa: CASSFDGGRDEQYF
len: 13; d_gene: -; v_gene: TRBV9; j_gene: TRBJ2-3; abundance: once; CDR3nt: TGTGCCAGCAGCGTGCTCTCGGCAGATACGCAGTATTTT; CDR3aa: CASSVLSADTQYF
len: 16; d_gene: TRBD2; v_gene: TRBV29-1; j_gene: TRBJ2-3; abundance: -; CDR3nt: TGCAGCGTTGAAGCAATGGGACTAGCGGGAGCAGATACGCAGTATTTT; CDR3aa: CSVEAMGLAGADTQYF
len: 13; d_gene: -; v_gene: TRBV7-3; j_gene: TRBJ1-2; abundance: -; CDR3nt: TGTGCCAGCAGCGACAGGCCTCTCTATGGCTACACCTTC; CDR3aa: CASSDRPLYGYTF
len: 16; d_gene: -; v_gene: TRBV6-1; j_gene: TRBJ2-2; abundance: few; CDR3nt: TGTGCCAGCAGTGAAGTTCGGGGGACCCCTACCGGGGAGCTGTTTTTT; CDR3aa: CASSEVRGTPTGELFF
len: 13; d_gene: TRBD1; v_gene: TRBV30; j_gene: TRBJ1-2; abundance: -; CDR3nt: TGTGCCGGGAGCCCCAGACAGGGGTATGGCTACACCTTC; CDR3aa: CAGSPRQGYGYTF
len: 18; d_gene: TRBD2; v_gene: TRBV11-2; j_gene: TRBJ2-2; abundance: -; CDR3nt: TGTGCCAGCAGCTTAAAGGAGGGAGGGAATCACTCCCCGGGGGAGCTGTTTTTT; CDR3aa: CASSLKEGGNHSPGELFF
len: 16; d_gene: -; v_gene: TRBV7-6; j_gene: TRBJ2-1; abundance: -; CDR3nt: TGTGCCAGCAGCCGAACTGGGTGGGAGGCCTACAATGAGCAGTTCTTC; CDR3aa: CASSRTGWEAYNEQFF
len: 15; d_gene: -; v_gene: TRBV19; j_gene: TRBJ2-7; abundance: -; CDR3nt: TGTGCCAGTAGTAGGTCCGGGACACGGAGCTACGAGCAGTACTTC; CDR3aa: CASSRSGTRSYEQYF
len: 12; d_gene: TRBD1; v_gene: TRBV28; j_gene: TRBJ2-7; abundance: -; CDR3nt: TGTGCCAGCACCGACAGGGTCCACGAGCAGTACTTC; CDR3aa: CASTDRVHEQYF
len: 14; d_gene: TRBD1; v_gene: TRBV7-9; j_gene: TRBJ2-5; abundance: -; CDR3nt: TGTGCCAGCAGCTACGACAGGGCCAAGGGGACCCAGTACTTC; CDR3aa: CASSYDRAKGTQYF
len: 13; d_gene: -; v_gene: TRBV2; j_gene: TRBJ2-1; abundance: -; CDR3nt: TGTGCCAGCAGAACCGGCTCCTACAATGAGCAGTTCTTC; CDR3aa: CASRTGSYNEQFF
len: 17; d_gene: -; v_gene: TRBV15; j_gene: TRBJ2-3; abundance: -; CDR3nt: TGTGCCACCAGCAGAGATATATCTAGGCTGAACACAGATACGCAGTATTTT; CDR3aa: CATSRDISRLNTDTQYF
len: 12; d_gene: -; v_gene: TRBV6-1; j_gene: TRBJ2-1; abundance: -; CDR3nt: TGTGCCAGCAGTGAACAGGGAACGAAGCAGTTCTTC; CDR3aa: CASSEQGTKQFF
len: 15; d_gene: TRBD2; v_gene: TRBV7-9; j_gene: TRBJ2-3; abundance: few; CDR3nt: TGTGCCAGCAGCTTAAGAGCGGGAGGCAGCGATACGCAGTATTTT; CDR3aa: CASSLRAGGSDTQYF